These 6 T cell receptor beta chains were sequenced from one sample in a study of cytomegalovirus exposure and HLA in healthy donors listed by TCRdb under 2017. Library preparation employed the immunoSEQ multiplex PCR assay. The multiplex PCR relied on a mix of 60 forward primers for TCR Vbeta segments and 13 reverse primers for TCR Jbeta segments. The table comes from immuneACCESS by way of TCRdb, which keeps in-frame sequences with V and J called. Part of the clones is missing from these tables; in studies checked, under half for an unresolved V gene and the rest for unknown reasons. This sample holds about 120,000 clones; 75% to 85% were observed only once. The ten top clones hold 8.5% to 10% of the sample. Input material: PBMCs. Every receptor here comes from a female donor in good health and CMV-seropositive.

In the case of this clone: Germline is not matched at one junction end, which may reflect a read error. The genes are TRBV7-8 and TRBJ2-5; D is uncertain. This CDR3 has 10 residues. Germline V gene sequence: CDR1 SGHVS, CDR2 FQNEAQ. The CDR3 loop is CASSSETQYF. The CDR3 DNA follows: TGTGCCAGCAGCTCCGAGACTCAGTACTTC.

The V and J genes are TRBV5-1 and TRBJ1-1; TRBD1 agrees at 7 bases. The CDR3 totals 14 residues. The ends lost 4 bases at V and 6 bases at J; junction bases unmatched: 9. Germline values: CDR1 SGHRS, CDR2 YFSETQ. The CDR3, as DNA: TGCGCCAGCAGCCTACAGGGGACGCAAGCTGAAGCTTTCTTT. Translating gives CASSLQGTQAEAFF.

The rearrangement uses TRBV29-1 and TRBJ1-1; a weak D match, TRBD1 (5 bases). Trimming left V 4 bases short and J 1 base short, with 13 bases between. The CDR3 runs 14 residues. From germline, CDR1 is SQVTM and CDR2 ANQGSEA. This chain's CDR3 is CSVAVRAWNTEAFF. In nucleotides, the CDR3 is TGCAGCGTTGCGGTCAGGGCCTGGAACACTGAAGCTTTCTTT.

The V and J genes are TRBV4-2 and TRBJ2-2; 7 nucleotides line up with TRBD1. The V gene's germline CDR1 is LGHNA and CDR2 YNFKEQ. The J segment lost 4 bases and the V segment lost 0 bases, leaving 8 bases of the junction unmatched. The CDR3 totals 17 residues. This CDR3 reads CASSQDPGQFSTGELFF. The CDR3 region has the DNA TGTGCCAGCAGCCAAGACCCGGGACAGTTTTCCACCGGGGAGCTGTTTTTT.

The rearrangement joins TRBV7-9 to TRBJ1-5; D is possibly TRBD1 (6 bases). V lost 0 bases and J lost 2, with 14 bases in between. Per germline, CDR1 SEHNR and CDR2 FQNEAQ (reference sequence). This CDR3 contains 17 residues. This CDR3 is CASSLAKGGSGNQPQHF. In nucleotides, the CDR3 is TGTGCCAGCAGCTTAGCGAAAGGGGGATCTGGCAATCAGCCCCAGCATTTT.

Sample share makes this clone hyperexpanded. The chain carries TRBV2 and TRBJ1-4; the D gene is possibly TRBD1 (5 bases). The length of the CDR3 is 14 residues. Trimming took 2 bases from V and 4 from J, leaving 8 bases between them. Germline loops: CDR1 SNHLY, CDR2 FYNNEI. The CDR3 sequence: CASSELGGNEKLFF. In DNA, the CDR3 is TGTGCCAGCAGTGAATTGGGGGGTAATGAAAAACTGTTTTTT.